This T cell receptor (beta chain) was observed in a study of PD-L1 blockade in urothelial cancer. Study overall: Prior chemotherapy in patients spanned 0 to 3 regimens. Analyses were performed on blood at 3 weeks after treatment start (the second dose) and at 6 weeks. Peripheral blood specimens exhibited a median yield of about 140,000 T cells.

Profiled with immunoSEQ multiplex PCR; TCRdb holds only in-frame clones, not every one. The table has over 45,000 clones, just over 85% seen once; the top ten hold less than 3.5%. Each patient's cancer was a locally advanced or metastatic urothelial carcinoma. Unmatched junction bases numbered 9, after V lost 1 base and J lost 8 bases. The CDR3 loop spans 18 amino acids. Germline V gives CDR1 SGHVS, CDR2 FQNEAQ. This sequence originates from a man between 50 and 59 years old with urothelial cancer. This material consisted of PBMCs, taken around atezolizumab (anti-PD-L1) treatment. The chain employs TRBV7-8 and TRBJ2-1, with 15 bases aligning to TRBD2. The CDR3 here is CASSLVRGLAGGRHEQFF. CDR3 DNA: TGTGCCAGCAGCTTAGTGAGGGGACTAGCGGGAGGTAGGCATGAGCAGTTCTTC.